Listed below are T cell receptor beta chains from one sample, sequenced in a study of tumor-infiltrating lymphocytes in primary liver carcinoma. TCRdb itself ran the multiplex PCR reads through MiXCR, one entry per CDR3 protein. The table shows 20,000 to 30,000 distinct CDR3 sequences, with about 73% occurring only once. The specimen sequenced was liver tumor tissue from sampling region 3. The source of these receptors is a man aged 35 to 55 with primary liver carcinoma and hepatitis B virus infection. Each CDR3 is given with its conserved first and last residue.

v_gene,j_gene,CDR3aa
TRBV5-1,TRBJ2-2,CASSLAGTGNIGELLF
TRBV13,TRBJ2-7,CASSFGKGYEQYF
TRBV5-5,TRBJ1-1,CTSKPPGYLNTEAFF
TRBV4-2,TRBJ1-1,CASGQEYGQGFWTEAFF
TRBV18,TRBJ2-7,CTSLLSGGGSYEQYF
TRBV12-3/TRBV12-4,TRBJ2-2,CAGSLSGTSGLKTGELFF
TRBV7-9,TRBJ2-1,CTSSFGGGPRSINEQFF
TRBV10-2,TRBJ2-1,CATRLAVSSYNEQSF
TRBV5-5,TRBJ2-1,CASSLDFPPYDEQLF
TRBV6-5,TRBJ2-7,CAGRREGLAGTYDQYF
TRBV4-1,TRBJ2-7,CANSQSLAEPLYEQYF
TRBV6-1,TRBJ1-2,CANSQDTRDRNYGYTF
TRBV6-5,TRBJ2-1,CVPLGGNEQFF
TRBV4-2,TRBJ2-7,CVSSGKSGLAGGPHEQYF
TRBV4-2,TRBJ2-3,CASSQEKGVIDTQYF
TRBV10-3,TRBJ2-3,CAICEPLRLAGTTDTQYF
TRBV4-1,TRBJ2-1,CASSPLGNSNNEQFF
TRBV6-6,TRBJ2-3,CASRPPTSGRRTDMHYF
TRBV11-2,TRBJ2-3,CASNLAGATSSSIDTQYF
TRBV10-3,TRBJ2-1,CVISESGQEQFF
TRBV6-5,TRBJ2-7,CARSTRDKSYEQYF
TRBV12-3/TRBV12-4,TRBJ2-7,CGSSLAAGTNYEQYF
TRBV5-1,TRBJ2-1,CASSIGTGANEQSF
TRBV12-3/TRBV12-4,TRBJ2-7,CAGNLRQEANYEQHF
TRBV11-2,TRBJ2-2,CASSLALGGGNTGKPFF
TRBV11-2,TRBJ2-5,CASSLVCGRRGTQYF
TRBV12-3/TRBV12-4,TRBJ2-7,CASSMGTGGSYEQYF
TRBV4-3,TRBJ2-1,CTSSQDGNRQNEQFF
TRBV11-2,TRBJ1-2,CASSLTANYGCTF
TRBV2,TRBJ2-7,CASTEAPAGSRHDQYF
TRBV9,TRBJ2-7,CAGSPGNRANEQYF
TRBV7-9,TRBJ1-2,CASSPEDRLPQYGYTF
TRBV18,TRBJ1-5,CPSSPVSVTLYSNQPQHF